A single sample is the source of the 12 T cell receptor beta chains below, sequenced in a study of T cell repertoires in cytomegalovirus infection. TCRdb called the reads again in MiXCR, with one record for every CDR3 protein. The sample records approximately 500,000 distinct CDR3 sequences, approximately 10% being singletons. The sample comprised PBMCs. Source of these receptors: a human donor in good health (CMV status not recorded). Some clones in this sample may be carry-over from other donors' samples.

Details on this clonotype: The junction departs from the called germline gene at one end, perhaps through a read error. The chain joins TRBV24-1 to TRBJ1-2; D is unresolved. The CDR3 is made up of 13 amino acids. CDR1 KGHDR and CDR2 SFDVKD come from the germline V gene. The CDR3 nucleotides read TGTCCCACCAGTGGTATAGAGGACTATGGCTACACCTTC. Residues: CPTSGIEDYGYTF.

This clonotype appeared many times. The chain has TRBV7-9 and TRBJ2-5, with unresolved D. CDR3 length: 16 amino acids. V was pared by 5 bases and J by 0 bases, with 16 bases between. Per the germline V gene, CDR1 is SEHNR and CDR2 is FQNEAQ (reference sequence). The CDR3 here is CASSPRLATYQETQYF. For the CDR3, the DNA is TGTGCCAGCAGCCCGCGTCTCGCAACTTACCAAGAGACCCAGTACTTC.

There are many counts of this clonotype. This chain joins TRBV3-1 and TRBJ2-1; TRBD2 matches at 11 bases. The V and J ends lost 1 base and 6 bases, in that order; junction bases with no gene match: 14. The germline CDR1 and CDR2 sequences are LGHDT and YNNKEL (reference sequence). CDR3 length: 19 amino acids. CDR3 region: CASSQGFVQTSGEGNEQFF. The CDR3 DNA is TGTGCCAGCAGCCAAGGGTTTGTCCAGACTAGCGGGGAGGGCAATGAGCAGTTCTTC.

The J gene is TRBJ1-4, the V gene TRBV20-1; D is uncertain. The ends were cut back, 1 base at V and 0 bases at J, with 6 bases in the middle. Germline V gives CDR1 DFQATT, CDR2 SNEGSKA (reference sequence). The CDR3 contains 14 residues. CDR3 amino acids: CSARVTSTNEKLFF. In DNA, the CDR3 is TGCAGTGCTAGAGTTACCTCAACTAATGAAAAACTGTTTTTT.

This clonotype was counted ten times or more. The CDR3 DNA reads as TGTGCCAGCAAGACAGGGGATTCACCCCTCCACTTT. Protein product: CASKTGDSPLHF. The rearrangement uses TRBV7-2 and TRBJ1-6; TRBD1 matches at 8 bases. The germline V gene has CDR1 SGHTA and CDR2 FQGNSA. V gave up 7 bases and J gave up 8 bases; unmatched junction bases: 1. The CDR3 sequence is 12 residues long.

This clonotype was seen repeatedly, ten times or more. CDR3 DNA: TGTGCCAGCAGTGAGGGACTAGCTCAGATTAGCTCCTACGAGCAGTACTTC. This gives the protein CASSEGLAQISSYEQYF. The chain recombines TRBV6-1 with TRBJ2-7, with 9 bases fitting TRBD2. Germline-derived CDR1 and CDR2 are MNHNS and SASEGT. Trimming cost V 3 bases and J 0 bases; bases outside gene matches: 9. The CDR3 sequence is 17 residues long.

This clonotype was found many times. A read error may account for a junction end that differs from germline. The rearrangement links TRBV7-7 to TRBJ2-1; D is unclear. This CDR3 region has 13 residues. Germline V CDR1 and CDR2: SSHAT, FNYEAQ (reference sequence). CDR3 protein: CASSLDGFNEQFF. In DNA, the CDR3 is TGTGCTAGCAGCTTAGACGGGTTCAATGAGCAGTTCTTC.

In this sample, this clonotype turned up a few times. The chain employs TRBV19 and TRBJ2-2; 15 bases line up with TRBD2. Germline-derived CDR1 and CDR2 are LNHDA and SQIVND (reference sequence). J was trimmed by 4 bases and V by 1 base; bases with no gene match: 7. CDR3 size: 19 residues. The CDR3 sequence is CASSIGGTSGRSGTGELFF. The CDR3 DNA sequence: TGTGCCAGTAGTATAGGGGGGACTAGCGGGAGGTCGGGCACCGGGGAGCTGTTTTTT. Supplemented by reference TRBV19 and TRBJ2-2, the full variable domain reads DGGITQSPKYLFRKEGQNVTLSCEQNLNHDAMYWYRQDPGQGLRLIYYSQIVNDFQKGDIAEGYSVSREKKESFPLTVTSAQKNPTAFYLCASSIGGTSGRSGTGELFFGEGSRLTVL.

In its sample, this clonotype was seen many times. The chain joins TRBV6-1 to TRBJ2-3, with a possible D match to TRBD1 (6 bases). This CDR3 spans 13 amino acids. Deletions cut 5 bases from V and 6 bases from J, with 12 bases between. The germline gives CDR1 MNHNS, CDR2 SASEGT. CDR3 nucleotides: TGTGCCAGCAGTCGTACAGGGCGCGATACGCAGTATTTT. It specifies CASSRTGRDTQYF.

The chain carries TRBV9 and TRBJ2-3; no reliable D call. CDR3 length: 16 amino acids. Trimming removed 0 bases from V and 4 bases from J, with 15 bases in between. Germline V gene sequence: CDR1 SGDLS, CDR2 YYNGEE. The CDR3 protein is CASSVEGHTRPDTQYF. CDR3 nucleotide sequence: TGTGCCAGCAGCGTAGAAGGGCACACCCGGCCAGATACGCAGTATTTT.

This clonotype was recorded many times. The CDR3 loop reads CASSPGNTEAFF. In DNA form, the CDR3 reads TGTGCCAGCAGTCCAGGGAACACTGAAGCTTTCTTT. The rearrangement joins TRBV18 to TRBJ1-1; D is undetermined. Germline CDR1 and CDR2: KGHSH and LQKENI. The CDR3 runs to 12 residues. With 8 bases removed from V and 1 base from J, the gap between germline ends came to 8 bases.

V and J are TRBV10-3 and TRBJ2-5; 11 bases match TRBD1. V shed 0 bases, J shed 9 bases, and the junction held 12 bases outside the gene matches. There are 17 residues in the CDR3. In germline, CDR1 is ENHRY, CDR2 SYGVKD. Here the CDR3 DNA reads TGTGCCATCAGTGAGTCGGAAGGACAGGGGGCAACGGGCCCCCAGTACTTC. Its protein is CAISESEGQGATGPQYF.